The sequence of this T cell receptor beta chain was determined in a study of cytomegalovirus exposure and HLA in healthy donors (dated by TCRdb to between 2016 and 2019). Background for the entire study: In an earlier analysis of several hundred of the donors, about 260 Gb of sequence data and 117 million unique TCR beta sequences from about 190 million T cells were reported. An early release that covered about 640 HLA-typed donors contained approximately 300 gigabases of sequencing data and some 87 million unique TCR sequences. Of the roughly 390 genotyped donors, roughly 85% fell in the genetic ancestry cluster associated with self-reported Caucasian donors. The study aimed to test whether cataloging public T cell receptors could reveal signatures of past pathogen exposure. Using immunosequencing, the study profiled T cell repertoires from some 670 subjects and related those repertoires to cytomegalovirus serostatus. Along with the approximately 700-subject first cohort, a separate validation cohort of over 90 different subjects was used. To predict cytomegalovirus infection status, the study combined high-throughput TCR immunosequencing, statistical association of individual TCRs with disease status, and machine learning. A later analysis re-analyzed previously published TCR beta repertoires from 666 donors and added high-resolution HLA genotyping to study TCR occurrence patterns. The later analysis used no new phenotypic data to find candidate immune exposures, relying instead on TCR beta sequences and their occurrence across donors. An earlier analysis of approximately 630 of the donors applied high-throughput TCR beta sequencing to assess whether each TCR beta V gene segment acted as functional or pseudogenic. Alongside the repertoire data, information on donor age, sex, ethnicity and CMV serostatus was compiled. Genome-wide SNP genotypes for about 65% of the roughly 700 donors were used in a later genetic analysis, which treated that subset as a discovery cohort. All discovery cohort repertoires had been generated on a single sequencing platform. Class I and class II HLA loci were covered by the typing at four-digit resolution. The number of donors typed differed by locus, with roughly 620-630 for A, B, C, DRB1 and DQB1, roughly 520 for DQA1, under 610 for DPA1, and around 430 for DPB1. Four to six DR-DQ haplotypes were handled as single units for association and clustering, since linkage in the cohort was strong. On average, 235,054 unique TCR beta nucleotide sequences were sequenced per donor among 398 genotyped donors of the cohort, with roughly a sixth of those sequences being non-productive.

Points the paper makes about the study in general: According to a later analysis, TCR association rates differed among HLA loci, with DRB1 alleles showing the most associated TCRs and HLA-C alleles showing the fewest. The authors suggested that the approach could potentially be extended to other disease states and immunological phenotypes. The only immune exposure information available for the cohort was CMV serostatus. Correlated functional status among segregating V segments might reflect linkage disequilibrium, but an unknown experimental factor could not be ruled out. While some public TCRs were present in many individuals, most TCR sequences turned up only very rarely across donors. In a later genetic analysis, fewer N-insertions in productive TCRs were reported among donors in an Asian-associated ancestry cluster than the approximately 710-donor mean. Only TCR beta chains were sequenced in this cohort, and the absence of alpha or paired-chain data limited detectable features. HLA typing was unavailable for some donors at each locus, so association tests used only the typed subset. Cytomegalovirus status was reported to be diagnosed by the classifier with high specificity and sensitivity in both the original and validation cohorts. A cluster of highly shared sequence variants was judged likely to represent a technical artifact of the sequencing pipeline. In vitro tests confirmed that three of the cytomegalovirus-associated TCR beta chains recognize cytomegalovirus antigens. The 87-base-pair reads could not distinguish some IMGT-functional V segments, including TRBV6-2 and TRBV6-3, so those segments were excluded. Most CMV-associated TCR beta chains appeared to be HLA-restricted in a later analysis, and the HLA associations seemed to be driven largely by CMV exposure. Assigning TCR associations to individual alleles was difficult when HLA alleles, especially DR and DQ, strongly co-occurred. In a later analysis, several top co-occurrence clusters were reported to appear linked to parvovirus B19, influenza, CMV and Epstein-Barr virus. Presence/absence analyses assumed roughly uniform sequencing depth across donors, an assumption that may not hold. A later analysis found that HLA-associated TCR beta chains were more clonally expanded and had lower generation probabilities than equally common non-associated chains. At a false discovery rate of 0.05, a later analysis linked around 15,000 TCR beta sequences to specific HLA alleles. The study listed approximately 160 TCR beta chains as associated with cytomegalovirus. A later genetic analysis associated a missense DCLRE1C variant with V-gene and J-gene trimming of TCR beta chains, and an independent cohort replicated the association. In an earlier analysis of some 550 of the donors, most TCR beta V segments were observed in productive rearrangements about 87% or about 30% of the time, broadly matching IMGT annotations. A further reported finding was that TCR beta sequences accurately predicted the HLA-A and HLA-B alleles for most subjects in the first cohort. The earlier analysis of some 540 of the donors excluded 15 to 20 rarely observed V segments, including chromosome 9 orphons, because counts were too low.

Notes on this clone: Its antigen is currently not known. Nothing much larger sits one base from this clone, and base qualities are not available.

Libraries came from the immunoSEQ multiplex PCR assay. A mixture of 60 forward primers for TCR Vbeta segments and 13 reverse primers for TCR Jbeta segments was used in the multiplex PCR. Amplification of the CDR3 region of rearranged TCR beta genes was performed with a multiplex PCR assay on genomic DNA. On the Illumina HiSeq System, the amplified TCR beta libraries were sequenced as 87-base-pair reads. Per the authors' processing: A later analysis counted about 80 million unique TCR beta chains across the 550 to 750 repertoires, and around 12 million of these chains were shared by at least two donors. Raw reads were error-corrected and collapsed into unique sequences by a nearest-neighbor algorithm in which closely related sequences were merged to remove PCR and sequencing errors. To assign V, D and J gene segments, CDR3 sequences were aligned to IMGT reference sequences. For a sequence to be retained, a match of at least six nucleotides to both a V gene segment and a J gene segment was required. Rearrangements were called productive when the CDR3 lacked stop codons and stayed in frame with V and J; all others were non-productive. Following IMGT convention, CDR3 was defined as the stretch from the second conserved V-encoded cysteine to the conserved J-encoded phenylalanine. The earlier analysis of some 550 of the donors excluded any sequence lacking an unambiguous match to a single V gene segment. In an earlier analysis of several hundred of the donors, V segments were called functional above 56.7% productive rearrangements and were called segregating when the between-donor standard deviation exceeded 5%. A statistical classification framework was built for diagnosing cytomegalovirus status from the catalog of TCR beta chain sequences. A later analysis assigned V and J genes by comparing TCR nucleotide sequences with IMGT/GENE-DB human TR gene sequences. The TCRdist pipeline was used in a later analysis to assign CDR3 sequences and most-parsimonious VDJ recombination scenarios. In a later analysis, every TCR beta chain was defined by the combination of its CDR3 amino acid sequence and its V-gene family, and reads without a unique V-gene family were dropped. A later analysis removed several hundred highly shared, low-generation-probability nucleotide sequences to deal with suspected cross-contamination and a sequencing artifact. In a later analysis, a clonal expansion index was calculated for each public chain from normalized within-repertoire ranks of inferred template counts. A later analysis computed generation probabilities with a VDJ recombination model fitted to out-of-frame rearrangements, and checked the results against IGoR. In a later analysis, hypergeometric tests were used to score TCR-TCR, TCR-HLA and TCR-CMV co-occurrence, with a repertoire-size bias correction applied to TCR pairs. A later analysis estimated false discovery rates by permuting HLA or CMV assignments 20 times. In a later analysis, co-occurring TCRs were grouped using DBSCAN, with TCRdist sequence similarity added in when clustering inside HLA-allele-positive subsets. Co-occurrence clustering excluded repertoires with fewer than 30,000 or more than 120,000 public chains, plus five with anomalous nucleotide sharing. Not all clones reach the TCRdb copy of this immuneACCESS table, which keeps in-frame sequences only. Checked studies attribute under half of the gap to unresolved V genes and leave the rest unexplained. V and J calls and clone size are those listed in that table; D and trimming were worked out from the DNA. This sample holds 150,000 or so clones; around 77% were observed only once. The leading ten clones occupy around 1.5% of the sample.

The cohort comprised under 700 healthy bone marrow donors. At the time of sampling, every cohort member was nominally healthy, though immune exposures that went unrecorded were likely present. The donor was CMV seronegative and was included in the group of about 400 seronegative cohort members. A peripheral blood sample was collected from each donor, and TCR beta sequencing was performed on peripheral blood mononuclear cells. The Qiagen DNeasy Blood Extraction Kit was used to extract genomic DNA from the blood cell samples. Reading the germline V gene (reference sequence) gives CDR1 MNHNY and CDR2 SVGAGI. Between the V and J ends, shortened by 8 bases and 5 bases respectively, the junction contains 19 bases. Including cysteine and phenylalanine, the CDR3 has 14 amino acids. Only the CDR3 part of the read is kept: 42 bases, read in frame from the first base.

The clonotype comes from a woman under 40 in good health and CMV-seronegative. Specimen: PBMCs. Rearrangement joined TRBV6-6 to TRBJ2-7; matching of 6 bases hints at TRBD2 as the D gene. Read as DNA, the sequence is TGTGCCAGCGCAAACTTCGCATGGGGGGACGAGCAGTACTTC. The resulting protein is CASANFAWGDEQYF.